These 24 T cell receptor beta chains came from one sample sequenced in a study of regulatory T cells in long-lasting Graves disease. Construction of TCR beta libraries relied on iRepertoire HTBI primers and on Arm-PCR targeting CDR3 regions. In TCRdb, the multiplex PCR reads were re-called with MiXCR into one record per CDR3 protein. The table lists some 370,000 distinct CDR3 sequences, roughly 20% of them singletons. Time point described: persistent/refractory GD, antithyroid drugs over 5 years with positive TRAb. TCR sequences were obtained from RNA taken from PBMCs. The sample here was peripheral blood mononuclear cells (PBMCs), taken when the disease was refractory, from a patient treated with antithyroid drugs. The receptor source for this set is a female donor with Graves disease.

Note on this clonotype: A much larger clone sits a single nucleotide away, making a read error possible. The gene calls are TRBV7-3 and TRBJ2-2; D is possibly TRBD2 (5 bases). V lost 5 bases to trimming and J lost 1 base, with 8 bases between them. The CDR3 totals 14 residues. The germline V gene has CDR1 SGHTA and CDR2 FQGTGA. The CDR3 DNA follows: TGTGCCAGCAGCCCCGGGGAGAACACCGGGGAGCTGTTTTTT. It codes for CASSPGENTGELFF.

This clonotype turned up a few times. CDR3 region: CASSKGLAGANGEQYF. The CDR3 coding sequence is TGTGCCAGCAGTAAGGGACTAGCGGGAGCTAATGGCGAGCAGTACTTC. The V gene is TRBV6-2 or TRBV6-3, the J gene TRBJ2-7; 14 positions match TRBD2. Germline values: CDR1 MNHEY, CDR2 SVGEGT. The V and J ends lost 5 bases and 6 bases, in that order; junction bases with no gene match: 9. The CDR3 is made up of 16 amino acids.

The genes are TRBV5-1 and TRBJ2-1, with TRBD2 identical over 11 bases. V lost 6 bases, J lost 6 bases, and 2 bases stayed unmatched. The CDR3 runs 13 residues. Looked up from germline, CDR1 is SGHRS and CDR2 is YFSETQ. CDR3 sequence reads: CASTLAGGNEQFF. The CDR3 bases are TGCGCCAGCACCCTAGCGGGAGGCAATGAGCAGTTCTTC.

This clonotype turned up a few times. This chain's CDR3 is CASGIAGGLGEQYF. CDR3 DNA: TGTGCCAGTGGGATAGCGGGAGGGTTGGGCGAGCAGTACTTC. The chain employs TRBV6-1 and TRBJ2-7; 11 positions match TRBD2. V lost 9 bases, J lost 6 bases, and 10 bases stayed unmatched. Germline V CDR1 and CDR2: MNHNS, SASEGT. The CDR3 covers 14 residues.

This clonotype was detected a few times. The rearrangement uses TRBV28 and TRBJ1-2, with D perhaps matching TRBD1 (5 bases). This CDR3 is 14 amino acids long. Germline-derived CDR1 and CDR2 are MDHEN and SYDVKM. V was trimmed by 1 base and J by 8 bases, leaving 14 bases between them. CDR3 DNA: TGTGCCAGCAGTTTATCGGGGCCCGATCTGGGCTACACCTTC. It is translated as CASSLSGPDLGYTF.

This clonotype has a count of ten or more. This CDR3 reads CSARGRKNIQYF. The CDR3, as DNA: TGCAGTGCTAGGGGTCGAAAAAACATTCAGTACTTC. This chain joins TRBV20-1 and TRBJ2-4; no definite D call. Germline-derived CDR1 and CDR2 are DFQATT and SNEGSKA (reference sequence). The CDR3 consists of 12 residues. V lost 3 bases and J lost 4, with 7 bases in between.

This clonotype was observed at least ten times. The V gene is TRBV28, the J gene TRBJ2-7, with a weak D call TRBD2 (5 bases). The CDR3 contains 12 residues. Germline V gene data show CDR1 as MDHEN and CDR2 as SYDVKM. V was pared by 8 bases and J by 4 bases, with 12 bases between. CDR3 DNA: TGTGCCAGCGGGAGCTATGGGTACGAGCAGTACTTC. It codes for CASGSYGYEQYF. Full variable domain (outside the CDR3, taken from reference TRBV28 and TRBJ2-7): DVKVTQSSRYLVKRTGEKVFLECVQDMDHENMFWYRQDPGLGLRLIYFSYDVKMKEKGDIPEGYSVSREKKERFSLILESASTNQTSMYLCASGSYGYEQYFGPGTRLTVT.

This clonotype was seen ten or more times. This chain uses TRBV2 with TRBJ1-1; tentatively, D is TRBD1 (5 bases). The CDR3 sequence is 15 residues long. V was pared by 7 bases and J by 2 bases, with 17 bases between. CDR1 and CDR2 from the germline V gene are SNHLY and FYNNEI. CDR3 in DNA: TGTGCCAGCACCCGATCCCAGGGAACTAACACTGAAGCTTTCTTT. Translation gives CASTRSQGTNTEAFF.

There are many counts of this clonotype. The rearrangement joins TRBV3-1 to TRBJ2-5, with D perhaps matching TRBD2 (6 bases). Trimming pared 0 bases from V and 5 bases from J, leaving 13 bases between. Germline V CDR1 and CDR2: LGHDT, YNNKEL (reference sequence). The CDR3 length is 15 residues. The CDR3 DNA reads TGTGCCAGCAGCCAAGATGCTGGAGGGACGGAGACCCAGTACTTC. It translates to CASSQDAGGTETQYF.

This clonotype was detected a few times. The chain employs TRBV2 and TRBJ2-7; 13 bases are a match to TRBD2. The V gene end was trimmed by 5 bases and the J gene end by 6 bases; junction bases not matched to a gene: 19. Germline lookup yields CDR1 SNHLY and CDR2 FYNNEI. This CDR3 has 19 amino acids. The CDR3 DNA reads TGTGCCAGCAGTCTGACACCCTCCAGGACTAGCGGGAGTGTCAGCGAGCAGTACTTC. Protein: CASSLTPSRTSGSVSEQYF.

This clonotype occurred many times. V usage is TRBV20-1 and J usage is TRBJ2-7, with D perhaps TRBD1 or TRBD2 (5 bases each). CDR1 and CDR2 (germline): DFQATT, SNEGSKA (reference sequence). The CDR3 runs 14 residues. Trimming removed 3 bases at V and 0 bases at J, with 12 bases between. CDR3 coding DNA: TGCAGTGCTAGGTCTGGGACCAGCTCCTACGAGCAGTACTTC. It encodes CSARSGTSSYEQYF.

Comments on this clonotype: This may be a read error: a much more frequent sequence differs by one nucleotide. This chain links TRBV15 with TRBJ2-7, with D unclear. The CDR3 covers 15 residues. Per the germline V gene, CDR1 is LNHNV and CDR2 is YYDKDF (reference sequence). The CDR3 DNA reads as TGTGTCACCAGCAGAGATTACGGCTTCTCCTACGAGCAGTACTTC. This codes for CVTSRDYGFSYEQYF.

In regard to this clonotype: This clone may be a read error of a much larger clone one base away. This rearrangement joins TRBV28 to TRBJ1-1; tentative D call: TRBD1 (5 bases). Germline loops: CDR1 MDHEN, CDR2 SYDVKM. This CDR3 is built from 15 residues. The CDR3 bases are TGTGCCAGCAGTTTGCATAACAGGCTGAACACTGAAGTTTTCTTT. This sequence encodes CASSLHNRLNTEVFF.

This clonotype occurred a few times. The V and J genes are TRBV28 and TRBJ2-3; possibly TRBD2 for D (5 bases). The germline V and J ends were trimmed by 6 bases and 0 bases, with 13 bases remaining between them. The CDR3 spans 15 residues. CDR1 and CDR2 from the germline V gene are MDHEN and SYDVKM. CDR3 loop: CASSPLAASTDTQYF. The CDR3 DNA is TGTGCCAGCAGCCCTCTAGCTGCTAGCACAGATACGCAGTATTTT.

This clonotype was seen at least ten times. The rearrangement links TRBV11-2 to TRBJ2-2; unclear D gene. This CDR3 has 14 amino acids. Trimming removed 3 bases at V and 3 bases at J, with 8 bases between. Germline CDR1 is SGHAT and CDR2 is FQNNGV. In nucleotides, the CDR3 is TGTGCCAGCAGCTTTCCGGGCCACACCGGGGAGCTGTTTTTT. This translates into CASSFPGHTGELFF.

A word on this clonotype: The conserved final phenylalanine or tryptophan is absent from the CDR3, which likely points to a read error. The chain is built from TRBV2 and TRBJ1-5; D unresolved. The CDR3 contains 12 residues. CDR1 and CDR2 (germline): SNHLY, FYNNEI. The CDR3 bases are TGTGCCAGCAGGGAAGACAATCAGCCCCAGCATTCT. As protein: CASREDNQPQHS.

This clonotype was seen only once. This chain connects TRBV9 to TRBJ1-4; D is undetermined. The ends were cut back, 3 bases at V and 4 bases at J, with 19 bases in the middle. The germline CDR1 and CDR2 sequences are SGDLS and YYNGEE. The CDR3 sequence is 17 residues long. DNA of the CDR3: TGTGCCAGCAGCGAAAACGCAAGGGTGGGCGTTAATGAAAAACTGTTTTTT. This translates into CASSENARVGVNEKLFF. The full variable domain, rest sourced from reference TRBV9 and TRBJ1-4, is DSGVTQTPKHLITATGQRVTLRCSPRSGDLSVYWYQQSLDQGLQFLIQYYNGEERAKGNILERFSAQQFPDLHSELNLSSLELGDSALYFCASSENARVGVNEKLFFGSGTQLSVL.

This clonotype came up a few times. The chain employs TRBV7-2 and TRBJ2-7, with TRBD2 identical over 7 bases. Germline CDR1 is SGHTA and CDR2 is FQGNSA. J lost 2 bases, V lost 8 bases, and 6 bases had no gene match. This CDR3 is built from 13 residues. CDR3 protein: CASGLVVTYEQYF. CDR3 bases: TGTGCCAGCGGACTAGTGGTAACCTACGAGCAGTACTTC.

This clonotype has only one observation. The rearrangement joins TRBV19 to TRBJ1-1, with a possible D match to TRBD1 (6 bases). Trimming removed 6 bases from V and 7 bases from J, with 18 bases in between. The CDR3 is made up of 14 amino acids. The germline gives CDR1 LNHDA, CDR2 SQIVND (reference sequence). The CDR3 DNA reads TGTGCCAGTAGCAAGACAGGTATTTCAAGTGAAGCTTTCTTT. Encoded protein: CASSKTGISSEAFF.

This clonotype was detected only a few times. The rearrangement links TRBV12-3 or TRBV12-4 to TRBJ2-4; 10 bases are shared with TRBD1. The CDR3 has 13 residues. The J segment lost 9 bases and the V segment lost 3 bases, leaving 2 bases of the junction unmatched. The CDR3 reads CASSLTGGSIQYF. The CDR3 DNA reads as TGTGCCAGCAGTTTGACAGGGGGCAGCATTCAGTACTTC.

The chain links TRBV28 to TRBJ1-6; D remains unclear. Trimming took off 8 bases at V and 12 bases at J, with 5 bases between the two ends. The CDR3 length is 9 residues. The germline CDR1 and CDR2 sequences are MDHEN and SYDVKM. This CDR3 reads CASAEPLHF. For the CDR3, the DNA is TGTGCCAGCGCTGAACCCCTCCACTTT.

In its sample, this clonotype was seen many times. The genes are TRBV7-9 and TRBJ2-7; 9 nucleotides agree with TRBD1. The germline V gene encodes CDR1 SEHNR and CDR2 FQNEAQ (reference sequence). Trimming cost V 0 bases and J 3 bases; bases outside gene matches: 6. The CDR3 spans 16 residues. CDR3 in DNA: TGTGCCAGCAGCTTAGCGCTACCGGGACAGGGCTACGAGCAGTACTTC. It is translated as CASSLALPGQGYEQYF.

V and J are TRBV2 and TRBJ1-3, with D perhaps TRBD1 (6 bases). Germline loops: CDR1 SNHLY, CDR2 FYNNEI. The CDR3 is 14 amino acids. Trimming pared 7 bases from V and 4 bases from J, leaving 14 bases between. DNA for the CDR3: TGTGCCAGCAATGTCGGGGGGCGAGGAAACACCATATATTTT. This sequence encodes CASNVGGRGNTIYF.

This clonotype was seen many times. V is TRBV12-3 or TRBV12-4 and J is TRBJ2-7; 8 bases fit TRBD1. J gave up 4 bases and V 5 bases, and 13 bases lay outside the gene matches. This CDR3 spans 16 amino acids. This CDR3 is CASSSHSRQGAYEQYF. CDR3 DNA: TGTGCCAGCAGTAGCCATAGTCGGCAGGGGGCTTACGAGCAGTACTTC.